These 30 T cell receptor beta chains were all obtained from the same sample, sequenced in a study of blood T cell repertoires in COVID-19. Produced via immunoSEQ multiplex PCR; TCRdb's table is partial and in-frame only. Altogether about 210,000 clones are present, around 92% being singletons, with the ten largest covering 1.2%. The sample taken for sequencing was peripheral blood. These receptor sequences come from a man aged 30 to 45 with acute or convalescent COVID-19.

This chain connects TRBV5-1 to TRBJ2-1; 9 bases are shared with TRBD1. Looked up from germline, CDR1 is SGHRS and CDR2 is YFSETQ. The ends lost 4 bases at V and 8 bases at J; junction bases unmatched: 13. The CDR3 contains 16 residues. CDR3 protein: CASSANRGPLTDEQFF. In nucleotides, the CDR3 is TGCGCCAGCAGCGCCAACAGGGGGCCCCTAACAGATGAGCAGTTCTTC.

This sequence joins TRBV9 and TRBJ2-1; maybe TRBD1 (6 bases). Deletions cut 4 bases from V and 2 bases from J, with 10 bases between. The CDR3 runs to 14 residues. Looked up from germline, CDR1 is SGDLS and CDR2 is YYNGEE. This chain's CDR3 is CASSPTGPYNEQFF. CDR3 bases: TGTGCCAGCAGCCCAACAGGGCCCTACAATGAGCAGTTCTTC.

The rearrangement links TRBV6-1 to TRBJ2-7, with D possibly TRBD1 on 6 matching bases. The CDR3 consists of 16 residues. Germline CDR1 reads MNHNS; CDR2 reads SASEGT. V lost 1 base to trimming and J lost 2 bases, with 15 bases between them. CDR3 residues: CASSEVGKGVAYEQYF. The CDR3 bases are TGTGCCAGCAGTGAAGTCGGAAAGGGGGTGGCCTACGAGCAGTACTTC.

This rearrangement joins TRBV18 to TRBJ1-4; tentatively, D is TRBD1 (6 bases). There are 15 residues in the CDR3. In germline, CDR1 is KGHSH, CDR2 LQKENI. The V end was cut by 1 base, the J end by 6 bases, with 12 bases between. CDR3 amino acids: CASSPQRQVHEKLFF. The CDR3 nucleotides are TGTGCCAGCTCACCACAGAGACAGGTCCATGAAAAACTGTTTTTT.

V is TRBV4-2 and J is TRBJ1-5, with 8 bases lining up with TRBD1. CDR1 is LGHNA and CDR2 is YNFKEQ in the germline V gene. The CDR3 has 15 amino acids. Trimming removed 4 bases from V and 7 bases from J; junction bases left unmatched: 9. CDR3: CASSRGQGFGQPQHF. Written as DNA, the CDR3 is TGTGCCAGCAGCCGTGGACAGGGCTTTGGACAGCCCCAGCATTTT.

The chain recombines TRBV7-9 with TRBJ2-7; 9 bases map to TRBD1. CDR1 and CDR2 (germline): SEHNR, FQNEAQ (reference sequence). The CDR3 is 16 amino acids. The ends lost 3 bases at V and 0 bases at J; junction bases unmatched: 6. The CDR3 region is CASSLYRDRDSYEQYF. In nucleotides, the CDR3 is TGTGCCAGCAGCTTGTACCGGGACAGGGACTCCTACGAGCAGTACTTC.

In its sample, this clone was seen once. This rearrangement joins TRBV24-1 to TRBJ2-3; D may be TRBD2 (6 bases). Trimming removed 4 bases at V and 1 base at J, with 14 bases between. Germline V gene sequence: CDR1 KGHDR, CDR2 SFDVKD. The CDR3 runs to 16 residues. CDR3 sequence: CATSDERLGGTDTQYF. DNA for the CDR3: TGTGCCACCAGTGACGAGAGACTAGGGGGCACAGATACGCAGTATTTT.

The chain is built from TRBV12-5 and TRBJ1-1; weak D call: TRBD1 (6 bases). CDR1 and CDR2 (germline): LGHNT, FRNRAP. V was pared by 2 bases and J by 2 bases, with 12 bases between. The CDR3 covers 15 residues. CDR3 bases: TGTGCTAGTGGTTTGACCCAGACAGGCAACACTGAAGCTTTCTTT. Amino acids: CASGLTQTGNTEAFF.

This clone was seen just once. The chain recombines TRBV12-3 or TRBV12-4 with TRBJ1-2, with TRBD1 as a possible D gene (5 bases). CDR3 size: 13 residues. The V end lost 3 bases, the J end lost 6 bases, and 11 bases lay between the germline ends. CDR3 residues: CASSFRVVDGYTF. The CDR3 nucleotides are TGTGCCAGCAGTTTCAGGGTCGTAGATGGCTACACCTTC.

The chain couples TRBV30 to TRBJ2-7, with no clear D. Germline CDR1 and CDR2: GTSNPN and SVGIG (reference sequence). The CDR3 contains 13 residues. V was shortened by 2 bases and J by 7 bases, with 15 bases between the two germline ends. CDR3: CAWSPLGFGEQYF. The DNA of the CDR3 is TGTGCCTGGAGTCCCCTCGGGTTCGGGGAGCAGTACTTC.

The rearrangement links TRBV9 to TRBJ2-2; TRBD2 is a possible D gene (5 bases). The CDR3 sequence is 12 residues long. Per germline, CDR1 SGDLS and CDR2 YYNGEE. V lost 7 bases and J lost 8, with 12 bases in between. The CDR3 nucleotides are TGTGCCAGCTCTCAAGCGGAGGGGGAGCTGTTTTTT. Translated, it gives CASSQAEGELFF.

The CDR3 sequence is CASSPLGGAGYTGELFF. The CDR3 coding sequence is TGTGCCAGCAGCCCATTGGGGGGAGCTGGGTACACCGGGGAGCTGTTTTTT. The V and J genes are TRBV5-6 and TRBJ2-2, with a possible D match to TRBD2 (6 bases). CDR1 and CDR2 from the germline V gene are SGHDT and YYEEEE. Trimming pared 4 bases from V and 3 bases from J, leaving 19 bases between. The CDR3 runs to 17 residues.

The rearrangement uses TRBV10-3 and TRBJ1-3; TRBD1 agrees at 7 bases. Germline CDR1 ENHRY, CDR2 SYGVKD. J was trimmed by 1 base and V by 11 bases; bases with no gene match: 5. The CDR3 length is 13 residues. CDR3 sequence reads: CAGQGVSGNTIYF. The CDR3, as DNA: TGTGCCGGGCAGGGGGTGTCTGGAAACACCATATATTTT.

The chain couples TRBV15 to TRBJ1-2, with 10 bases matching TRBD1. V lost 5 bases and J lost 2; bases outside the gene matches: 14. CDR3 length equals 18 residues. The germline V gene encodes CDR1 LNHNV and CDR2 YYDKDF (reference sequence). Written as DNA, the CDR3 is TGTGCCACCAGCTTGCGGACAGGGGGAAAAGATTGGAACTATGGCTACACCTTC. It yields the protein CATSLRTGGKDWNYGYTF.

The chain has TRBV7-3 and TRBJ2-5; TRBD2 aligns across 10 bases. CDR1 is SGHTA, CDR2 FQGTGA, per germline. With 5 bases clipped from V and 3 bases from J, the junction kept 6 bases outside the gene matches. The CDR3 extends over 15 amino acids. The CDR3 region is CASSRSGGREETQYF. The CDR3 DNA reads as TGTGCCAGCAGCCGTAGCGGGGGGAGGGAAGAGACCCAGTACTTC.

The chain is built from TRBV10-1 and TRBJ1-1; 9 bases are a match to TRBD1. Trimming removed 0 bases from V and 0 bases from J; junction bases left unmatched: 8. Germline assignment: CDR1 WNHNN and CDR2 SYGVQD (reference sequence). This CDR3 contains 18 residues. This chain's CDR3 is CASSESRGQGGVNTEAFF. The CDR3 region has the DNA TGCGCCAGCAGTGAGTCTAGGGGACAGGGCGGGGTGAACACTGAAGCTTTCTTT.

Concerning this clone: The same CDR3 arises from other DNA sequences in this sample as well. The chain joins TRBV5-8 to TRBJ1-2; no reliable D call. The CDR3 is 13 residues long. Trimming cost V 4 bases and J 0 bases, with 7 bases left between them. Germline CDR1 is SGHTS and CDR2 is YDEGEE. CDR3 coding DNA: TGTGCCAGCAGCCCGAGGACTAACTATGGCTACACCTTC. Translated, it gives CASSPRTNYGYTF.

A single count supports this clone. The V call is TRBV30, the J call TRBJ2-5, with a tentative D call TRBD2 (5 bases). Germline loops: CDR1 GTSNPN, CDR2 SVGIG (reference sequence). With 1 base removed from V and 4 bases from J, the gap between germline ends came to 16 bases. The CDR3 covers 15 residues. The CDR3 is CAWSARVGRGETQYF. In nucleotides, the CDR3 is TGTGCCTGGAGTGCCCGAGTGGGGAGAGGAGAGACCCAGTACTTC.

The chain joins TRBV18 to TRBJ1-4; the D gene is possibly TRBD1 (6 bases). Germline CDR1 and CDR2: KGHSH and LQKENI. Deletions cut 1 base from V and 4 bases from J, with 13 bases between. This CDR3 region has 16 residues. CDR3 protein: CASSPQRDTYNEKLFF. CDR3 sequence (DNA): TGTGCCAGCTCACCACAGCGGGACACTTATAATGAAAAACTGTTTTTT. Combining the CDR3 with reference TRBV18 and TRBJ1-4 gives the whole variable domain NAGVMQNPRHLVRRRGQEARLRCSPMKGHSHVYWYRQLPEEGLKFMVYLQKENIIDESGMPKERFSAEFPKEGPSILRIQQVVRGDSAAYFCASSPQRDTYNEKLFFGSGTQLSVL.

This clone was observed a single time. The chain is built from TRBV5-1 and TRBJ2-5; D remains ambiguous. Between the trimmed V and J ends, which lost 0 bases and 1 base, there was a span of 10 bases. The V gene's germline CDR1 is SGHRS and CDR2 YFSETQ. This CDR3 has 15 residues. Written as DNA, the CDR3 is TGCGCCAGCAGCTTGGTCGGTGGGCCCCAAGAGACCCAGTACTTC. This codes for CASSLVGGPQETQYF.

The V and J genes are TRBV19 and TRBJ1-1, with 7 bases fitting TRBD1. V was pared by 2 bases and J by 5 bases, with 5 bases of the junction left unmatched. Looked up from germline, CDR1 is LNHDA and CDR2 is SQIVND (reference sequence). The CDR3 extends over 14 amino acids. CDR3 amino acids: CASSIPTGQTEAFF. For the CDR3, the DNA is TGTGCCAGTAGTATACCGACAGGGCAAACTGAAGCTTTCTTT. Drawing the rest from reference TRBV19 and TRBJ1-1, the complete variable domain is DGGITQSPKYLFRKEGQNVTLSCEQNLNHDAMYWYRQDPGQGLRLIYYSQIVNDFQKGDIAEGYSVSREKKESFPLTVTSAQKNPTAFYLCASSIPTGQTEAFFGQGTRLTVV.

V and J are TRBV19 and TRBJ2-2; no clear D. Germline V CDR1 and CDR2: LNHDA, SQIVND (reference sequence). The CDR3 runs 15 residues. V was clipped by 3 bases and J by 1 base, with 9 bases between them. CDR3 sequence reads: CASSIVNRNTGELFF. CDR3 bases: TGTGCCAGTAGTATTGTAAACAGGAACACCGGGGAGCTGTTTTTT.

The chain is built from TRBV30 and TRBJ1-5; the D gene is possibly TRBD1 (5 bases). This CDR3 has 13 amino acids. In germline, CDR1 is GTSNPN, CDR2 SVGIG (reference sequence). V lost 2 bases and J lost 4, with 9 bases in between. The CDR3 bases are TGTGCCTGGAGTTGGGGCCTTAATCAGCCCCAGCATTTT. This sequence encodes CAWSWGLNQPQHF.

The chain couples TRBV6-5 to TRBJ1-1; D is uncertain. This CDR3 region has 14 residues. Trimming removed 6 bases at V and 1 base at J, with 12 bases between. CDR1 and CDR2 (germline): MNHEY, SVGAGI. DNA for the CDR3: TGTGCCAGCAGCGACACCGCGGGGAACACTGAAGCTTTCTTT. Translation gives CASSDTAGNTEAFF.

The chain has TRBV7-8 and TRBJ1-3; D not resolved. Germline V gives CDR1 SGHVS, CDR2 FQNEAQ. With 4 bases removed from V and 10 bases from J, the gap between germline ends came to 8 bases. The CDR3 runs 11 residues. This CDR3 is CASSWGDTIYF. CDR3 DNA sequence: TGTGCCAGCAGCTGGGGAGATACCATATATTTT.

The rearrangement joins TRBV2 to TRBJ1-2; D call uncertain. Germline V CDR1 and CDR2: SNHLY, FYNNEI. Trimming shortened V by 3 bases and J by 7 bases, and 12 bases separated the two germline ends. The CDR3 loop spans 13 amino acids. The CDR3 DNA follows: TGTGCCAGCAGTGAGATGGGAGATCGTGGCTACACCTTC. This sequence encodes CASSEMGDRGYTF.

The chain links TRBV27 to TRBJ2-1; possible D gene TRBD2, 7 bases. The CDR3 has 13 residues. The V gene's germline CDR1 is MNHEY and CDR2 SMNVEV (reference sequence). The V end was cut by 6 bases, the J end by 10 bases, with 16 bases between. CDR3 nucleotide sequence: TGTGCCAGCAGGTTGGGGGGGGCGGAGGAGCAGTTCTTC. As protein: CASRLGGAEEQFF.

The chain is built from TRBV15 and TRBJ2-1; D call uncertain. CDR3 length equals 17 residues. Looked up from germline, CDR1 is LNHNV and CDR2 is YYDKDF (reference sequence). V lost 6 bases to trimming and J lost 0 bases, with 18 bases between them. The DNA for the CDR3 is TGTGCCACCAGAGACCCTCTCTCAAGGAGCTCCTACAATGAGCAGTTCTTC. It codes for CATRDPLSRSSYNEQFF.

This clone was detected only once. V is TRBV5-5 and J is TRBJ2-6; D gene ambiguous. From germline, CDR1 is SGHKS and CDR2 YYEKEE (reference sequence). CDR3 length: 18 amino acids. V dropped 4 bases and J dropped 2 bases, with 19 bases sitting between them. In nucleotides, the CDR3 is TGTGCCAGCAGCCTCACTTTCAGTAACGGAGCTGGGGCCAACGTCCTGACTTTC. Protein sequence: CASSLTFSNGAGANVLTF.

This clone was seen only once. This sequence joins TRBV27 and TRBJ1-1; TRBD1 aligns across 8 bases. This CDR3 contains 13 residues. CDR1 MNHEY and CDR2 SMNVEV come from the germline V gene (reference sequence). The V gene end was trimmed by 6 bases and the J gene end by 7 bases; junction bases not matched to a gene: 7. CDR3 sequence: CASSVRGRGEAFF. The CDR3 bases are TGTGCCAGCAGCGTCAGGGGGCGTGGTGAAGCTTTCTTT.